The 21 T cell receptor beta chains given below trace back to one sample, sequenced in a study of T cell responses to AZD1222 COVID-19 vaccine. Generated by immunoSEQ multiplex PCR, the TCRdb table keeps only in-frame clones and is missing some. The table includes fewer than 110,000 clones, around 84% detected once. Sequenced material: peripheral blood, taken on day 0 of AZD1222 vaccination. These receptors were obtained from an adult in good health.

The chain recombines TRBV29-1 with TRBJ1-3; D is undetermined. V lost 3 bases to trimming and J lost 8 bases, with 5 bases between them. In germline, CDR1 is SQVTM, CDR2 ANQGSEA. This CDR3 has 10 amino acids. CDR3 DNA: TGCAGCGTTGAGTCAGACACCATATATTTT. Protein sequence: CSVESDTIYF.

V gene TRBV7-3 combines with J gene TRBJ2-7; possible D gene TRBD1, 8 bases. The CDR3 consists of 14 residues. The germline V gene has CDR1 SGHTA and CDR2 FQGTGA. V was shortened by 5 bases and J by 3 bases, with 14 bases between the two germline ends. CDR3 sequence reads: CASSPTGGDYEQYF. Written as DNA, the CDR3 is TGTGCCAGCAGCCCAACAGGGGGGGACTACGAGCAGTACTTC. The entire variable domain, with the rest obtained from reference TRBV7-3 and TRBJ2-7, is as follows: GAGVSQTPSNKVTEKGKYVELRCDPISGHTALYWYRQSLGQGPEFLIYFQGTGAADDSGLPNDRFFAVRPEGSVSTLKIQRTERGDSAVYLCASSPTGGDYEQYFGPGTRLTVT.

The rearrangement joins TRBV2 to TRBJ2-1, with TRBD2 matching over 9 bases. Trimming took 5 bases from V and 7 from J; bases not matched to a gene: 9. Germline assignment: CDR1 SNHLY and CDR2 FYNNEI. This CDR3 contains 15 residues. The CDR3 region is CASSSISGSVNEQFF. CDR3 in DNA: TGTGCCAGCAGTTCAATTAGCGGGAGTGTTAATGAGCAGTTCTTC.

This clone showed up many times. This sequence joins TRBV27 and TRBJ1-6; D perhaps matches TRBD1 (5 bases). This CDR3 spans 18 amino acids. The ends were cut back, 2 bases at V and 6 bases at J, with 20 bases in the middle. Germline lookup yields CDR1 MNHEY and CDR2 SMNVEV (reference sequence). CDR3 region: CASSLIPGQGRPNSPLHF. For the CDR3, the DNA is TGTGCCAGCAGTTTAATCCCAGGGCAGGGCCGACCTAATTCACCCCTCCACTTT.

On this clone: The junction shows a germline mismatch at one end, possibly a read error. The chain carries TRBV7-2 and TRBJ2-7, with 10 bases lining up with TRBD2. The CDR3 has 13 residues. Germline CDR1 SGHTA, CDR2 FQGNSA. The CDR3 loop is CASSHPTGLAAHF. The CDR3 region has the DNA TGTGCCAGCAGCCACCCCACCGGACTAGCGGCGCACTTC.

This clone was seen once. The genes are TRBV5-6 and TRBJ1-6; D gene uncertain. CDR3 size: 15 residues. V dropped 0 bases and J dropped 1 base, with 5 bases sitting between them. From germline, CDR1 is SGHDT and CDR2 YYEEEE. The CDR3 coding sequence is TGTGCCAGCAGCTTGGGGGAGTCCTATAATTCACCCCTCCACTTT. Amino acids: CASSLGESYNSPLHF.

The chain recombines TRBV6-6 with TRBJ1-3; tentatively, D is TRBD1 (6 bases). The CDR3 sequence is 15 residues long. V lost 4 bases to trimming and J lost 2 bases, with 12 bases between them. The germline CDR1 and CDR2 sequences are MNHNY and SVGAGI (reference sequence). CDR3 region: CASSSSRGAGNTIYF. Here the CDR3 DNA reads TGTGCCAGCAGTTCGAGCAGGGGAGCTGGAAACACCATATATTTT.

The chain joins TRBV7-9 to TRBJ2-1, with 12 bases aligning to TRBD2. V dropped 8 bases and J dropped 8; count of bases not matched to a gene: 4. CDR3 length: 13 amino acids. Germline CDR1 and CDR2: SEHNR and FQNEAQ (reference sequence). The CDR3 reads CASPLAGGDEQFF. CDR3 DNA sequence: TGTGCCAGCCCCCTAGCGGGAGGGGATGAGCAGTTCTTC.

This clone has a single count. The V gene is TRBV30, the J gene TRBJ1-5; no reliable D call. Germline lookup yields CDR1 GTSNPN and CDR2 SVGIG (reference sequence). The V gene lost 0 bases and the J gene lost 3 bases, with 18 bases spanning the gap. The CDR3 length is 17 residues. This CDR3 reads CAWSVDPRRGVNQPQHF. The CDR3 DNA follows: TGTGCCTGGAGTGTAGACCCAAGACGGGGAGTCAATCAGCCCCAGCATTTT.

The chain recombines TRBV2 with TRBJ2-2, with 12 bases matching TRBD2. The CDR3 covers 18 residues. V lost 7 bases to trimming and J lost 3 bases; unmatched junction nucleotides: 12. Germline CDR1 reads SNHLY; CDR2 reads FYNNEI. Here the CDR3 DNA reads TGTGCCAGCACCCAGCCTAGCGGGAGGGCCGGAGACACCGGGGAGCTGTTTTTT. Amino acids: CASTQPSGRAGDTGELFF.

This sequence joins TRBV11-2 and TRBJ1-1; D is undetermined. This CDR3 is 13 amino acids long. Germline V CDR1 and CDR2: SGHAT, FQNNGV. Trimming shortened V by 5 bases and J by 10 bases, and 17 bases separated the two germline ends. CDR3 sequence reads: CASSPISRVVAFF. CDR3 coding DNA: TGTGCCAGCAGCCCGATTAGTCGAGTAGTAGCTTTCTTT.

The rearrangement links TRBV19 to TRBJ1-5; TRBD1 matches at 7 bases. J lost 5 bases, V lost 10 bases, and 11 bases had no gene match. There are 14 residues in the CDR3. From germline, CDR1 is LNHDA and CDR2 SQIVND (reference sequence). CDR3 sequence reads: CATETRDSDQPQHF. The CDR3 DNA reads as TGTGCCACTGAAACCCGGGACAGCGATCAGCCCCAGCATTTT.

This clone was detected only a few times. V and J are TRBV6-2 or TRBV6-3 and TRBJ1-1; D call uncertain. The ends were cut back, 6 bases at V and 1 base at J, with 9 bases in the middle. CDR3 length equals 13 residues. Per the germline V gene, CDR1 is MNHEY and CDR2 is SVGEGT. The CDR3 nucleotides read TGTGCCAGCAGCCACGTCACGAACACTGAAGCTTTCTTT. Protein sequence: CASSHVTNTEAFF.

The rearrangement uses TRBV7-9 and TRBJ1-2; possibly TRBD1 for D (5 bases). V dropped 7 bases and J dropped 5 bases, with 17 bases sitting between them. CDR1 and CDR2 from the germline V gene are SEHNR and FQNEAQ (reference sequence). The CDR3 runs 14 residues. This CDR3 reads CASNSGGSGYGYTF. The CDR3 nucleotides are TGTGCCAGCAACTCCGGGGGTTCTGGTTATGGCTACACCTTC.

The V gene is TRBV7-9, the J gene TRBJ2-1; D could derive from TRBD1 or TRBD2 (5 bases each). The CDR3 spans 13 residues. Germline values: CDR1 SEHNR, CDR2 FQNEAQ (reference sequence). Between the trimmed V and J ends, which lost 5 bases and 10 bases, there was a span of 15 bases. CDR3 coding DNA: TGTGCCAGCAGCCCCCCGGGGTGGGGGGAGCAGTTCTTC. Translating gives CASSPPGWGEQFF.

The chain employs TRBV6-2 or TRBV6-3 and TRBJ1-5; a weak D match, TRBD1 (6 bases). The CDR3 totals 17 residues. Trimming cost V 2 bases and J 7 bases, with 21 bases left between them. Germline CDR1 MNHEY, CDR2 SVGEGT. The CDR3 sequence is CASSYHGGDTWKQPQHF. As DNA, the CDR3 is TGTGCCAGCAGTTACCATGGAGGGGACACATGGAAACAGCCCCAGCATTTT.

This clone came up once. The V and J genes are TRBV5-4 and TRBJ1-2; D not certain. The V end lost 5 bases, the J end lost 0 bases, and 14 bases lay between the germline ends. The CDR3 is 15 amino acids. CDR1 SGHNT and CDR2 YYREEE come from the germline V gene (reference sequence). CDR3 sequence reads: CASSFFSRPNYGYTF. DNA for the CDR3: TGTGCCAGCAGTTTCTTCAGCCGTCCTAACTATGGCTACACCTTC.

The chain employs TRBV5-3 and TRBJ1-5, with D maybe TRBD1 (5 bases). TRBV5-3 is marked as an open reading frame, function uncertain. This CDR3 has 19 amino acids. The V gene lost 3 bases and the J gene lost 3 bases, with 25 bases spanning the gap. The CDR3 loop is CARSWVLPDTVYPNQPQHF. CDR3 DNA sequence: TGTGCCAGAAGCTGGGTGCTTCCGGACACCGTTTACCCCAATCAGCCCCAGCATTTT.

The chain has TRBV28 and TRBJ1-2; 8 bases align to TRBD1. V dropped 1 base and J dropped 3; count of bases not matched to a gene: 7. The CDR3 is 16 residues long. Germline CDR1 is MDHEN and CDR2 is SYDVKM. CDR3 residues: CASSLLYTGGYYGYTF. Written as DNA, the CDR3 is TGTGCCAGCAGTTTATTGTACACAGGGGGATACTATGGCTACACCTTC.

The rearrangement joins TRBV7-3 to TRBJ2-7; TRBD1 aligns across 9 bases. The V gene end was trimmed by 4 bases and the J gene end by 3 bases; junction bases not matched to a gene: 1. Germline CDR1 reads SGHTA; CDR2 reads FQGTGA. The CDR3 is made up of 13 amino acids. CDR3 amino acids: CASSSTGGYEQYF. CDR3 sequence (DNA): TGTGCCAGCAGCTCGACAGGGGGCTACGAGCAGTACTTC.

V is TRBV27 and J is TRBJ2-1; D ambiguous. The V end was cut by 1 base, the J end by 0 bases, with 7 bases between. Germline V gives CDR1 MNHEY, CDR2 SMNVEV (reference sequence). CDR3 length: 15 amino acids. The CDR3 bases are TGTGCCAGCAGTTTATGGGTAAGCTCCTACAATGAGCAGTTCTTC. Protein sequence: CASSLWVSSYNEQFF.